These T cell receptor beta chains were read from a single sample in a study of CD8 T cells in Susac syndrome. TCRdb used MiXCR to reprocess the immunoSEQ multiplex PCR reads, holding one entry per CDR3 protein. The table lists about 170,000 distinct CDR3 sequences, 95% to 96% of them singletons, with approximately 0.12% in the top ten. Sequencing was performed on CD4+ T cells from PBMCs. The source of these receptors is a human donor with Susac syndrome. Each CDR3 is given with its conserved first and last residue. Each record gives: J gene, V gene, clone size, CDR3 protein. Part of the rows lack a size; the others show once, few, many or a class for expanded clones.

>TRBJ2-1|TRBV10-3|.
CAINSVPYNEQFF
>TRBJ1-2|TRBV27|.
CASSRTTGNYGYTF
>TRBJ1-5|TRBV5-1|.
CASSPGWIYGNQPQHF
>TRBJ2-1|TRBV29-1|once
CSVGVGGGARGFF
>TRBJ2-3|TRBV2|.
CASSEGSLISDTQYF
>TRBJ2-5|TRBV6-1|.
CASSEIGREVETQYF
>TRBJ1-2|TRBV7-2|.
CASSLAVDYGYTF
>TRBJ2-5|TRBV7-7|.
CASSPQTGGRETQYF
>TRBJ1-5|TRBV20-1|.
CSANGDGNQPQHF
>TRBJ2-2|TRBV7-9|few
CASSLSGVNTGELFF
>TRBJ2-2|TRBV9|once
CASSLSGLAGYTGELFF
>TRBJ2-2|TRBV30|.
CAWSVRTSGRVLFF
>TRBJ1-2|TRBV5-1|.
CASSLQGAGGYGYTF
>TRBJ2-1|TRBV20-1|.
CSAGTKGREQFF
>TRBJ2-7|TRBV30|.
CAWSEGQTYEQYF
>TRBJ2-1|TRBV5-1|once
CASSSDGGGYNEQFF
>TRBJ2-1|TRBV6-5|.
CASSLPHSPGGGVEQFF
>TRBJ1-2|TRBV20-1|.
CSAITNYGYTF
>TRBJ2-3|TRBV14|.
CASSQEGISTDTQYF
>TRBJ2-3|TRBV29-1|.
CSVDSGDTQYF
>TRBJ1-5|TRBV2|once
CATRDTNQPQHF
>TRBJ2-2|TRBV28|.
CASTGIAGLTGELFF
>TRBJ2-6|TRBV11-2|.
CASSWGLSSGANVLTF
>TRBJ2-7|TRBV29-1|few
CSVRGSYEQYF
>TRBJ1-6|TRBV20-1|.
CSARYQGASSPLHF
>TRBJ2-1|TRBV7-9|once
CASSLTRATEQFF
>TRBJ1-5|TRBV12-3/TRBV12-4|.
CASSLGQTNQPQHF
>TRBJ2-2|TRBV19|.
CAIRMANGELFF
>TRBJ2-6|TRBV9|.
CASSVYSGANVLTF
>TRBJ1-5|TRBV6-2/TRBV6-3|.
CASSSGTGRISNQPQHF
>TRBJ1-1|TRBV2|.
CASSRDGFEAFF
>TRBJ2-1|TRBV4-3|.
CASSQEWRNNEQFF
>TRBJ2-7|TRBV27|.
CASSPGLAGARVRKQYF
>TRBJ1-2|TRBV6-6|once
CASSTTRKDYGYTF
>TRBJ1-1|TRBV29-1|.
CSVGRQVTEAFF
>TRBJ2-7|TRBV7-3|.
CASSHRAGPYYEQYF
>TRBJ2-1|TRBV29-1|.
CSASFLAEQQLEQFF
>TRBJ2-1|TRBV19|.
CASTSYNEQFF
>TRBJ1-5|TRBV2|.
CASKETGNQPQHF
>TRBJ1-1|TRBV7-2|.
CASSSDRGTEAFF
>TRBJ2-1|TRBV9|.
CASSVVGSSNEQFF